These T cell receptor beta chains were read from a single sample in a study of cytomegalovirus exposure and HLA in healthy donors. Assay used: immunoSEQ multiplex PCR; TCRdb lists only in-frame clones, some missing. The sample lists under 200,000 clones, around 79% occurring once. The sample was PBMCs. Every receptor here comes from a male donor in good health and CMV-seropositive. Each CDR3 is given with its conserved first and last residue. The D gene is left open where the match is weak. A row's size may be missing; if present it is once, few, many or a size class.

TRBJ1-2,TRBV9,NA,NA,TGTGCCAGCAGCGTAGCTTCGGCTTCGGGAGGCTACACCTTC,CASSVASASGGYTF
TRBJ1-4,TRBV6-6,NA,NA,TGTGCCAGCATTACGGGGAGGGGAGGTGAAAAACTGTTTTTT,CASITGRGGEKLFF
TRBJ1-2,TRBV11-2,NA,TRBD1,TGTGCCAGCAGCTTAGTGCTGACAGGGCTCTATGGCTACACCTTC,CASSLVLTGLYGYTF
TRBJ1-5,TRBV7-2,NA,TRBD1,TGTGCCAGCAGCTTAGAACACAGGGGGCTTTCCAATCAGCCCCAGCATTTT,CASSLEHRGLSNQPQHF
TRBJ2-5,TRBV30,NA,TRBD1,TGTGCCTGGGGGACAGGATCTAAGACCCAGTACTTC,CAWGTGSKTQYF
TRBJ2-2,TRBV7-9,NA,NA,TGTGCCAGCAGCCCTTCTGCAGGGCCCACCGGGGAGCTGTTTTTT,CASSPSAGPTGELFF
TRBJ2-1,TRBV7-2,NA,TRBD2,TGTGCCAGCAGCCTCCTAGCGGATCCCTACAATGAGCAGTTCTTC,CASSLLADPYNEQFF
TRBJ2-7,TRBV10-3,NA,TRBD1,TGTGCCATCAGTCCGGGACAGAGGGACTCCTACGAGCAGTACTTC,CAISPGQRDSYEQYF
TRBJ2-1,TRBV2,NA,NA,TGTGCCAGCAATCGGGTAGGTGGGTTCTTC,CASNRVGGFF
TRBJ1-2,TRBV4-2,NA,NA,TGTGCCAGCAGCCAGACTGACAGTTCTGGCTACACCTTC,CASSQTDSSGYTF
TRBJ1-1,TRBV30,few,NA,TGTGCCTGGAGCGGGGAGACGGCCTACGGAGCTTTCTTT,CAWSGETAYGAFF
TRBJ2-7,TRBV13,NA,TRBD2,TGTGCCAGCAGCTTCCGCGGGAGCGGGGGGATCTACGAGCAGTACTTC,CASSFRGSGGIYEQYF
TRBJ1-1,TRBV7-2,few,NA,TGTGCCAGCAGCTCGGACAGTGGGAACACTGAAGCTTTCTTT,CASSSDSGNTEAFF
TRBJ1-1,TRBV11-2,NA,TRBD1,TGTGCCAGCAGCTTAGTAACAGGGGGCCCGAACACTGAAGCTTTCTTT,CASSLVTGGPNTEAFF
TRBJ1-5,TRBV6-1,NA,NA,TGTGCCAGCAGTGGCGGTAATGGACAGAATCAGCCCCAGCATTTT,CASSGGNGQNQPQHF
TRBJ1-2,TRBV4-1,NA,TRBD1,TGCGCCAGCAGCCAAGCGTGGACAGGGGGCGATACGAACACCTTC,CASSQAWTGGDTNTF
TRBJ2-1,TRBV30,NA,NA,TGTGCCTGGACCGAACTAAATGAGCAGTTCTTC,CAWTELNEQFF
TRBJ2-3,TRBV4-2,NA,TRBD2,TGTGCCACCCGCGCCGGGACTAGCAGAGATACGCAGTATTTT,CATRAGTSRDTQYF
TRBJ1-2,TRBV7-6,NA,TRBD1,TGTGCCAGCAGCCCTTCGACAGGGTATGGCTACACCTTC,CASSPSTGYGYTF
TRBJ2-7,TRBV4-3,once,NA,TGCGCCAGCAGCCAAGCACTAGGAAACGACTACGAGCAGTACTTC,CASSQALGNDYEQYF
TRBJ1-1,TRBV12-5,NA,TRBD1,TGTGCTAGTGTCGCCCCAGGGGGTCCGGTGAACACTGAGGCTTTCTTT,CASVAPGGPVNTEAFF
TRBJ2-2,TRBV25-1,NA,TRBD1,TGTGCCAGCGGACAGGGTGGGACCGGGGAGCTGTTTTTT,CASGQGGTGELFF
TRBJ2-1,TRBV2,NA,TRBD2,TGTGCCAGCACCATGTGGGGGGGGGCCTACAATGAGCAGTTCTTC,CASTMWGGAYNEQFF
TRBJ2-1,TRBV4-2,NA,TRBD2,TGTGCCAGCAGTCCGATAGCGGGGATCTCCTACAATGAGCAGTTCTTC,CASSPIAGISYNEQFF
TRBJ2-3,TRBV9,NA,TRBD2,TGTGCCAGCAGCGCTACGGGACTAGCGGGGAGTTATGCGGATACGCAGTATTTT,CASSATGLAGSYADTQYF
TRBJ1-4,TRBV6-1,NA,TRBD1,TGTGCCAGCAGTCTACAGGGGGCAACTAATGAAAAACTGTTTTTT,CASSLQGATNEKLFF
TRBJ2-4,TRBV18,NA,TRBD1,TGTGCCAGCTCACGAAGGGCAGGGGGAACCAAAAACATTCAGTACTTC,CASSRRAGGTKNIQYF
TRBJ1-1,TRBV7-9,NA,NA,TGTGCCAGCAGCTTCAGCCATGGGACTACTGAAGCTTTCTTT,CASSFSHGTTEAFF
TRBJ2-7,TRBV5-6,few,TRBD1,TGTGCCAGCAGCCCCGGACAGGGACCCTACGAGCAGTACTTC,CASSPGQGPYEQYF
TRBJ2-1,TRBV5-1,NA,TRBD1,TGCGCCAGCAGCATCCGGGACAGGCCCTACAATGAGCAGTTCTTC,CASSIRDRPYNEQFF
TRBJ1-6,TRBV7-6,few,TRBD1,TGTGCCAGCAGCCCGTGGGACAGGGGACGCTATAATTCACCCCTCCACTTT,CASSPWDRGRYNSPLHF
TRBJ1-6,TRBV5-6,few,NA,TGTGCCAGCAGCTTGGAGCCGGTTAGCTCCTATAATTCACCCCTCCACTTT,CASSLEPVSSYNSPLHF
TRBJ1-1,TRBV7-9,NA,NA,TGTGCCAGCAGCGTCGGGGACACTGAAGCTTTCTTT,CASSVGDTEAFF
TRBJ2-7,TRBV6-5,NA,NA,TGTGCCAGCAGCTCCCCAGCGGGTCGGTACTTC,CASSSPAGRYF
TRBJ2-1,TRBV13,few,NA,TGTGCCAGCAGCCCCGCCGGGACTTCCTCCTACAATGAGCAGTTCTTC,CASSPAGTSSYNEQFF
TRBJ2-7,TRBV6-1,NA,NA,TGTGCCAGCACAGAGGATCGACGGAGGTACGAGCAGTACTTC,CASTEDRRRYEQYF
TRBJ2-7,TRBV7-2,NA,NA,TGTGCCAGCAGCTTGTTATTCTACGAGCAGTACTTC,CASSLLFYEQYF
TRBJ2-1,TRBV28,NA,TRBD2,TGTGCCAGCAGTGTAGCGGGGGGCGGAAACTACAATGAGCAGTTCTTC,CASSVAGGGNYNEQFF
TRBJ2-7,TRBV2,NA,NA,TGTGCCAGCAGTGAGGGGACATCCTACGAGCAGTACTTC,CASSEGTSYEQYF
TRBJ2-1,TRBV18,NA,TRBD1,TGTGCCAGCTCACCTGACAGGGGACGGCTGGACAATGAGCAGTTCTTC,CASSPDRGRLDNEQFF
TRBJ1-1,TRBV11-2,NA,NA,TGTGCCAGCAGCTTCCTAAGTCTATCAGCGACCGAAGCTTTCTTT,CASSFLSLSATEAFF
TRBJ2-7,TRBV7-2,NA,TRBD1,TGTGCCAGCAGCTTAGCGGGCAGGGGGCGTAACGAGCAGTACTTC,CASSLAGRGRNEQYF
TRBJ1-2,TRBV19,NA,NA,TGTGCCAGTCGCAAAGTATATGGAACGGGTGACGCCGTAGGCTACACCTTC,CASRKVYGTGDAVGYTF
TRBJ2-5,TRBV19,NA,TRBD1,TGTGCCAGTAGTATAAGGGGACAGTTGGAAGAGACCCAGTACTTC,CASSIRGQLEETQYF
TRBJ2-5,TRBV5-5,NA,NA,TGTGCCAGCAGCTTGGGTCAGGTTCGCGAGACCCAGTACTTC,CASSLGQVRETQYF
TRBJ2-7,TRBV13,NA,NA,TGTGCCAGCAGCTTAGAGGGTGGCGGGCGGTACGAGCAGTACTTC,CASSLEGGGRYEQYF
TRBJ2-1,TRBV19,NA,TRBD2,TGTGCCAGTAGTCATCGGGACTATAGGGAGCAGTTCTTC,CASSHRDYREQFF
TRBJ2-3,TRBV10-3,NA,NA,TGTGCCATCAGTCCCCAGCGAGATACGCAGTATTTT,CAISPQRDTQYF
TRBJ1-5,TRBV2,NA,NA,TGTGCCAGCAGTGTTCACAGCACTAGCAATCAGCCCCAGCATTTT,CASSVHSTSNQPQHF